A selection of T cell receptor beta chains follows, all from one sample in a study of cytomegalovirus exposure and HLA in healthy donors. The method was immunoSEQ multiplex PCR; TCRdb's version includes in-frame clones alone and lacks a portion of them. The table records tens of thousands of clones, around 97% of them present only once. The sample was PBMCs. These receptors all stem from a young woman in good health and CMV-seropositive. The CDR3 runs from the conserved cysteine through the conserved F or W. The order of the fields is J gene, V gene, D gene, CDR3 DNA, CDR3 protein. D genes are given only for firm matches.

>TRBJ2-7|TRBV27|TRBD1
TGTGCCAGCGGCCAGGGGGTACACGAGCAGTACTTC
CASGQGVHEQYF
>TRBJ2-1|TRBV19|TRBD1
TGTGCCAGTGGGTTAGGGGGCGCTGAGCAGTTCTTC
CASGLGGAEQFF
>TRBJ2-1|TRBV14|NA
TGTGCCAGCAGCCCACAGAGCTCCTACAATGAGCAGTTCTTC
CASSPQSSYNEQFF
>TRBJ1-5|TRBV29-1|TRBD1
TGCAGCGTTGTAATGGGACAGGGGTCTCAGCCCCAGCATTTT
CSVVMGQGSQPQHF
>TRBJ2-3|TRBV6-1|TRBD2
TGTGCCAGCAGACCCGGACTAGCGGGGGGGGATACGCAGTATTTT
CASRPGLAGGDTQYF
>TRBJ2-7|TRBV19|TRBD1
TGTGCCAGTAGTAGGACAGGCTACGAGCAGTACTTC
CASSRTGYEQYF
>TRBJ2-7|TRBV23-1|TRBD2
TGCGCCAGCAGAGCGGGAGGTGTCTACGAGCAGTACTTC
CASRAGGVYEQYF
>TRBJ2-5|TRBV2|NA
TGTGCCAGCATTCGGGAGACCCAGTACTTC
CASIRETQYF
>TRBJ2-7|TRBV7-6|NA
TGTGCCAGCAGAGATAGCTCCTACGAGCAGTACTTC
CASRDSSYEQYF
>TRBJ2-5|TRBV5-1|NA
TGCGCCAGCAGCTTGTTAACGGAAGAGACCCAGTACTTC
CASSLLTEETQYF
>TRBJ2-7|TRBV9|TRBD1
TGTGCCAGCAGCGTAGGCGGGACAGGGGGCGACGAGCAGTACTTC
CASSVGGTGGDEQYF
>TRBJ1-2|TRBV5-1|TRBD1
TGCGCCAGCAGCTTGCACAGGGGGCTGGATGGCTACACCTTC
CASSLHRGLDGYTF
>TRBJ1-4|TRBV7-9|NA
TGTGCCAGCAGCTTAACAGGAGTGGGTGAAAAACTGTTTTTT
CASSLTGVGEKLFF
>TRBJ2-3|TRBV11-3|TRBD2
TGTGCCAGCAGCGCTAGCGGGAGATGGTCAGATACGCAGTATTTT
CASSASGRWSDTQYF
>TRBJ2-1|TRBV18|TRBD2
TGTGCCAGCTCAAACCTAGCGGGAGTGGGCAATGAGCAGTTCTTC
CASSNLAGVGNEQFF
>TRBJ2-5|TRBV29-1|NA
TGCAGCGTTGAATCGATGGGGCGAGAGACCCAGTACTTC
CSVESMGRETQYF